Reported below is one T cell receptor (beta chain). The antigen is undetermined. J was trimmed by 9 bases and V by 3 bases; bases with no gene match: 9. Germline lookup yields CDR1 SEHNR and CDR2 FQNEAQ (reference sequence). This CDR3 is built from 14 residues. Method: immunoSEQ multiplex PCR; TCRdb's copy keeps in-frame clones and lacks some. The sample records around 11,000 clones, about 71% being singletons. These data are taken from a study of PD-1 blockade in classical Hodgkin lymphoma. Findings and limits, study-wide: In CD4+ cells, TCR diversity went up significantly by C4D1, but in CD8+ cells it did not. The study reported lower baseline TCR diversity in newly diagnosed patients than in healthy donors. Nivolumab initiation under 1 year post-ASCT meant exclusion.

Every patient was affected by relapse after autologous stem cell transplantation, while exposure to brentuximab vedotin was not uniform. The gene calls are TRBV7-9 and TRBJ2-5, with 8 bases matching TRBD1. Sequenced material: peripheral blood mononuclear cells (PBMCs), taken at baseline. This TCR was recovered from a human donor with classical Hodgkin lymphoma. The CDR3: CASSFAGGWEAQYF. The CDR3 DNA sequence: TGTGCCAGCAGCTTTGCAGGGGGCTGGGAGGCCCAGTACTTC.